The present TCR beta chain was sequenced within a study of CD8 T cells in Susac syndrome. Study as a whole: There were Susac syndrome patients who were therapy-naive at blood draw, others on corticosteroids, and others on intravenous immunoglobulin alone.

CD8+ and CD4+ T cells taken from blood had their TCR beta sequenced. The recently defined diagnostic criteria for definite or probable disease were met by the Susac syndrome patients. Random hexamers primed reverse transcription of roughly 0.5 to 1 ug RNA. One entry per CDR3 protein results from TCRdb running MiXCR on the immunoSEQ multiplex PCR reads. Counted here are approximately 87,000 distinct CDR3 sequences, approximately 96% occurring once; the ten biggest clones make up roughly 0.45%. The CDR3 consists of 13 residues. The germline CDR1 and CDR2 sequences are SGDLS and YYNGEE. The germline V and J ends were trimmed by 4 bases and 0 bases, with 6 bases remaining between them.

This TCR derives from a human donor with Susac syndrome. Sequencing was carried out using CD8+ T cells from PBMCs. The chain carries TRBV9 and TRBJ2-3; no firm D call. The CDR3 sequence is CASSTASTDTQYF. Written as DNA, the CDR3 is TGTGCCAGCAGCACTGCTAGCACAGATACGCAGTATTTT.